This T cell receptor beta chain was recorded in a study of T and B cells in COVID-19 patients. As for the study in general: The recovered patients had mostly mild to moderate COVID-19 with outpatient management. At median age approximately 31 years, recovered patients were younger than active-infection patients at more than 65. Whole-study findings and limits: There were approximately 2,500 TCR clusters exclusive to the recovered cohort, some 31 with low generation probability. Clonality of TRB repertoires was high in active COVID-19; recovery brought above-healthy diversity and richness.

Blood genomic DNA input for TRB amplification was roughly 220-500 ng. This clonotype showed up just once. Its antigen remains unidentified. TRB rearrangements were amplified by multiplex PCR with BIOMED2 TRB-A/B primers. MiXCR was run by TCRdb on the multiplex PCR reads, yielding one entry per CDR3 protein. This table has 15,000 to 20,000 distinct CDR3 sequences, 35% to 40% appearing once. Sequencing was carried out using blood. The sequence derives from a human donor with active COVID-19.

The CDR3 loop reads CSAREGLDTQYF. For the CDR3, the DNA is TGCAGTGCTAGAGAGGGTTTGGATACGCAGTATTTT. This chain links TRBV20-1 with TRBJ2-3; D gene unclear. The CDR3 contains 12 residues. Germline V gives CDR1 DFQATT, CDR2 SNEGSKA (reference sequence). V lost 0 bases to trimming and J lost 6 bases, with 7 bases between them.